The sequence of this T cell receptor beta chain was determined in a study of T cells of healthy individuals. TCRdb redid the calling of the 5' RACE reads with MiXCR, one entry per CDR3 protein. Here the sample spans 45,000 to 60,000 distinct CDR3 sequences, roughly 14% being singletons. This CDR3 spans 15 amino acids. V lost 0 bases and J 0 bases, leaving 7 bases between the germline ends. Germline V gene data show CDR1 as SGDLS and CDR2 as YYNGEE. V usage is TRBV9 and J usage is TRBJ1-3; the D is unclear. This TCR was sampled from a human donor in good health. This CDR3 is CASSVGSTSGNTIYF. CDR3 sequence (DNA): TGTGCCAGCAGCGTAGGCAGCACCTCTGGAAACACCATATATTTT.